One and the same sample provided the 14 T cell receptor beta chains below, sequenced in a study of Ad26.COV2.S vaccination and SARS-CoV-2 variants. Clones were read by immunoSEQ multiplex PCR, and TCRdb kept only the in-frame ones, dropping some. The sample contains about 180,000 clones, around 88% of which appear only once. The material sequenced was peripheral blood, taken after recovery from COVID-19. These TCRs come from a human donor who had recovered from COVID-19.

V gene TRBV6-1 combines with J gene TRBJ2-7; D not certain. This CDR3 is built from 14 residues. The germline V and J ends were trimmed by 1 base and 2 bases, with 9 bases remaining between them. Germline V CDR1 and CDR2: MNHNS, SASEGT. The CDR3 protein is CASSEEGGPYEQYF. In nucleotides, the CDR3 is TGTGCCAGCAGTGAAGAAGGTGGGCCCTACGAGCAGTACTTC.

The chain has TRBV11-2 and TRBJ2-2; TRBD1 might be the D (6 bases). This CDR3 region has 12 residues. Trimming pared 4 bases from V and 13 bases from J, leaving 13 bases between. Germline CDR1 is SGHAT and CDR2 is FQNNGV. The DNA of the CDR3 is TGTGCCAGCAGCTCTTCCCCCAGGGGGCTGTTTTTT. It encodes CASSSSPRGLFF. Based on the CDR3 plus reference TRBV11-2 and TRBJ2-2, the full variable domain is EAGVAQSPRYKIIEKRQSVAFWCNPISGHATLYWYQQILGQGPKLLIQFQNNGVVDDSQLPKDRFSAERLKGVDSTLKIQPAKLEDSAVYLCASSSSPRGLFFGEGSRLTVL.

This chain links TRBV9 with TRBJ2-5; D is unresolved. Looked up from germline, CDR1 is SGDLS and CDR2 is YYNGEE. V gave up 3 bases and J gave up 0 bases, with 6 bases separating them. This CDR3 is built from 13 residues. CDR3 DNA: TGTGCCAGCAGCGGGCCCGACCAAGAGACCCAGTACTTC. This encodes CASSGPDQETQYF. The variable domain in full, with the rest retrieved from reference TRBV9 and TRBJ2-5, is DSGVTQTPKHLITATGQRVTLRCSPRSGDLSVYWYQQSLDQGLQFLIQYYNGEERAKGNILERFSAQQFPDLHSELNLSSLELGDSALYFCASSGPDQETQYFGPGTRLLVL.

The V call is TRBV5-4, the J call TRBJ1-1; TRBD1 is a possible D gene (5 bases). Germline lookup yields CDR1 SGHNT and CDR2 YYREEE (reference sequence). V lost 4 bases to trimming and J lost 0 bases, with 13 bases between them. There are 15 residues in the CDR3. The CDR3 DNA reads TGTGCCAGCAGCCCTCCAGGGACGGTGAACACTGAAGCTTTCTTT. Translated, it gives CASSPPGTVNTEAFF.

This chain uses TRBV7-9 with TRBJ1-6; 10 bases line up with TRBD1. Germline-derived CDR1 and CDR2 are SEHNR and FQNEAQ (reference sequence). The CDR3 length is 12 residues. With 6 bases clipped from V and 12 bases from J, the junction kept 2 bases outside the gene matches. CDR3 sequence reads: CASSWTGGPLHF. The CDR3 bases are TGTGCCAGCAGTTGGACAGGGGGACCCCTCCACTTT.

CDR3 amino acids: CASSFQENYGYTF. CDR3 DNA sequence: TGTGCCAGTAGTTTTCAGGAAAACTATGGCTACACCTTC. This rearrangement joins TRBV19 to TRBJ1-2, with D unclear. V dropped 5 bases and J dropped 2 bases, with 9 bases sitting between them. The germline gives CDR1 LNHDA, CDR2 SQIVND (reference sequence). The CDR3 is 13 residues long.

This clone has just a few counts. The chain joins TRBV5-4 to TRBJ1-2, with TRBD1 identical over 7 bases. Germline V CDR1 and CDR2: SGHNT, YYREEE (reference sequence). The CDR3 length is 17 residues. Trimming took 0 bases from V and 7 from J; bases not matched to a gene: 15. In DNA form, the CDR3 reads TGTGCCAGCAGCTTGGGGGGGCCAAACAGGGGCCTGTTTGGCTACACCTTC. Residues: CASSLGGPNRGLFGYTF.

This rearrangement joins TRBV3-1 (or the pseudogene TRBV3-2) to TRBJ2-5, with D unresolved. Germline V gene sequence: CDR1 LGHDT, CDR2 YNNKEL (reference sequence). Trimming took off 1 base at V and 4 bases at J, with 7 bases between the two ends. The CDR3 covers 13 residues. In DNA form, the CDR3 reads TGTGCCAGCAGCCAAGGTCCCTCAGAGACCCAGTACTTC. Its translation: CASSQGPSETQYF.

In DNA, the CDR3 is TGTGCCAGCAGCCTAACAGGGGGCGCGGGGAATGAGCAGTTCTTC. Its translation: CASSLTGGAGNEQFF. The chain joins TRBV3-1 (or the pseudogene TRBV3-2) to TRBJ2-1; 9 nucleotides align to TRBD1. The CDR3 length is 15 residues. V trimming: 4 bases; J trimming: 7 bases; junction bases outside the gene matches: 8. Germline values: CDR1 LGHDT, CDR2 YNNKEL (reference sequence).

V usage is TRBV21-1 and J usage is TRBJ1-5; no check of the table's D call, TRBD1, against the DNA was made. TRBV21-1 is a pseudogene. CDR3 length: 15 residues. Here the CDR3 reads CASSKAVTPDQPQHF. The CDR3 nucleotides read TGTGCCAGCAGCAAAGCGGTGACACCGGATCAGCCCCAGCATTTT.

This clone was seen a handful of times. CDR3 DNA sequence: TGCGCCAGCAGCTTTGAAGGTACTAACTATGGCTACACCTTC. This translates into CASSFEGTNYGYTF. The chain uses TRBV5-1 and TRBJ1-2; D gene unclear. Per germline, CDR1 SGHRS and CDR2 YFSETQ. The CDR3 has 14 amino acids. Trimming cost V 2 bases and J 0 bases, with 8 bases left between them.

V usage is TRBV7-6 and J usage is TRBJ1-1; 9 positions match TRBD1. Germline V CDR1 and CDR2: SGHVS, FNYEAQ. CDR3 length: 16 amino acids. Trimming removed 1 base from V and 1 base from J; junction bases left unmatched: 4. CDR3 coding DNA: TGTGCCAGCAGCTTAGGCGGGACAGGGACGAACACTGAAGCTTTCTTT. This gives the protein CASSLGGTGTNTEAFF.

The rearrangement joins TRBV5-4 to TRBJ1-2; D unclear. The CDR3 has 14 residues. Trimming stripped 1 base from V and 4 bases from J, with 11 bases between. In germline, CDR1 is SGHNT, CDR2 YYREEE (reference sequence). CDR3 sequence reads: CASSLLVSTYGYTF. In nucleotides, the CDR3 is TGTGCCAGCAGCTTGTTAGTCAGTACCTATGGCTACACCTTC.

The V gene is TRBV21-1, the J gene TRBJ2-3; TRBD2 reflects the table's D call only, with no check against the DNA. TRBV21-1 counts as a pseudogene. This CDR3 contains 17 residues. The CDR3 loop is CASSFRLAGVSTDTQYF. The CDR3 nucleotides are TGTGCCAGCAGCTTCCGACTAGCGGGAGTGAGCACAGATACGCAGTATTTT.